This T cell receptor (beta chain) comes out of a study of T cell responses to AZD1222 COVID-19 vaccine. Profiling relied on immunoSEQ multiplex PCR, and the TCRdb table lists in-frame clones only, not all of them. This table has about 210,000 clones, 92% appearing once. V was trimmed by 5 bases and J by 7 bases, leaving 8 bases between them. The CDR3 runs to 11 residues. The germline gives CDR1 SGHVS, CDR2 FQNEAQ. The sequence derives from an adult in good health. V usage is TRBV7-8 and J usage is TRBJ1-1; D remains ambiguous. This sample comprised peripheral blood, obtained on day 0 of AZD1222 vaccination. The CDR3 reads CASSLQGEAFF. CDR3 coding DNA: TGTGCCAGCAGCCTCCAAGGTGAAGCTTTCTTT.